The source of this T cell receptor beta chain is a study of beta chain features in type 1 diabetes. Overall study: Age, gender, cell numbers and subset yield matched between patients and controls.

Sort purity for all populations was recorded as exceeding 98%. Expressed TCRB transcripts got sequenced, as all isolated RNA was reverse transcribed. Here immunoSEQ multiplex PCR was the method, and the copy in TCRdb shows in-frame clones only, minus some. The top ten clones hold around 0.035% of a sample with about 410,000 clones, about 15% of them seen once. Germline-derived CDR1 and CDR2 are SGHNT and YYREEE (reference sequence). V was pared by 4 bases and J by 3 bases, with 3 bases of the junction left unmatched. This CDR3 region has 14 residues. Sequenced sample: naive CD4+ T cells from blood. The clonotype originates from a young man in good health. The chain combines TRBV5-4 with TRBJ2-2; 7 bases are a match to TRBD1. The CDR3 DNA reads TGTGCCAGCAGCCCCGGGACAGACACCGGGGAGCTGTTTTTT. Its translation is CASSPGTDTGELFF.